The 2 T cell receptor beta chains listed next were all sequenced from one sample in a study of CD8+ T cells in alopecia areata. In each case, RNA was isolated and then reverse transcribed into cDNA as the sequencing template. Data came from immunoSEQ multiplex PCR; TCRdb stores just in-frame clones and leaves some out. The table records around 150,000 clones, roughly four fifths of them present only once. Treatment reported: oral pan-JAK inhibitor, 5-10 mg twice daily. Sample: CD8+ T cells sorted from blood, taken at week 4, from a patient treated with tofacitinib. These TCRs come from a human donor with alopecia areata.

The count of this clone is one. This chain uses TRBV29-1 with TRBJ2-1, with a possible D match to TRBD2 (5 bases). Germline lookup yields CDR1 SQVTM and CDR2 ANQGSEA. V was cut by 0 bases and J by 4 bases, with 16 bases left in between. The CDR3 loop spans 16 amino acids. This chain's CDR3 is CSVEDRSGFLYNEQFF. CDR3 sequence (DNA): TGCAGCGTTGAAGATAGGTCGGGGTTCCTGTACAATGAGCAGTTCTTC.

The chain joins TRBV13 to TRBJ2-7; weak D call: TRBD2 (5 bases). Germline V gives CDR1 PRHDT, CDR2 FYEKMQ (reference sequence). The CDR3 has 13 amino acids. V was clipped by 5 bases and J by 3 bases, with 11 bases between them. CDR3 sequence (DNA): TGTGCCAGCAGCATGGACGGGAACTACGAGCAGTACTTC. Its translation is CASSMDGNYEQYF. The full variable domain, completed using reference TRBV13 and TRBJ2-7, is AAGVIQSPRHLIKEKRETATLKCYPIPRHDTVYWYQQGPGQDPQFLISFYEKMQSDKGSIPDRFSAQQFSDYHSELNMSSLELGDSALYFCASSMDGNYEQYFGPGTRLTVT.